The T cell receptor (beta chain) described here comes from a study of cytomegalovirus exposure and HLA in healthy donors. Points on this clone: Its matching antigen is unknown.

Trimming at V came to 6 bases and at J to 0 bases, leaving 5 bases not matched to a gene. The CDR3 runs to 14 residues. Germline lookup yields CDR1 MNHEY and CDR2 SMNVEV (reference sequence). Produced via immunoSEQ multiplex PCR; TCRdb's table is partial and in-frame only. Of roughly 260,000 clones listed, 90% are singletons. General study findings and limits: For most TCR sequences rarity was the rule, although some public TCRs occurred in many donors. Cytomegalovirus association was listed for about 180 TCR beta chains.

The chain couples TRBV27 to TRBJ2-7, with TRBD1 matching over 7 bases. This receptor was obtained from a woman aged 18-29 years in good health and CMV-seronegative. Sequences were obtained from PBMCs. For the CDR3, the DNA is TGTGCCAGCAGAATCGGACAGGACTCCTACGAGCAGTACTTC. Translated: CASRIGQDSYEQYF.